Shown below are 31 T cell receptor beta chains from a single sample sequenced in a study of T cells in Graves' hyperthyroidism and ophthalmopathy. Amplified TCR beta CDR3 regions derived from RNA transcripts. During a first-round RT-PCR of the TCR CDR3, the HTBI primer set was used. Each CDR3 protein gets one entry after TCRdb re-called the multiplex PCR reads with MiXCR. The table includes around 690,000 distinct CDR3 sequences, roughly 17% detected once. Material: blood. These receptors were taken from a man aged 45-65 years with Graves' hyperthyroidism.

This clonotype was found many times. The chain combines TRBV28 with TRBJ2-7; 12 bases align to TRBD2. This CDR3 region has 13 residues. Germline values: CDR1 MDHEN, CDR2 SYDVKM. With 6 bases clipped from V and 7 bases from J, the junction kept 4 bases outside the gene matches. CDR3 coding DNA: TGTGCCAGCAGGACTAGCGGGAGAAGGGAGCAGTACTTC. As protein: CASRTSGRREQYF.

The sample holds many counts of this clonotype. As DNA, the CDR3 is TGTGCCACCTACGACAGCTCTGGAAACACCATATATTTT. It is translated as CATYDSSGNTIYF. The genes are TRBV15 and TRBJ1-3, with D possibly being TRBD1 (5 bases). V was cut by 8 bases and J by 0 bases, with 8 bases left in between. Germline CDR1 is LNHNV and CDR2 is YYDKDF (reference sequence). The CDR3 is 13 residues long.

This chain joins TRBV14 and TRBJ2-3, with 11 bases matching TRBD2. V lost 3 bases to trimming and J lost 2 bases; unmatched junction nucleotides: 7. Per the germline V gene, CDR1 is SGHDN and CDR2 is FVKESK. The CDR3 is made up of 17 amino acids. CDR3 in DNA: TGTGCCAGCAGCCACCCACTAGCGGGAGACGTCACAGATACGCAGTATTTT. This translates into CASSHPLAGDVTDTQYF.

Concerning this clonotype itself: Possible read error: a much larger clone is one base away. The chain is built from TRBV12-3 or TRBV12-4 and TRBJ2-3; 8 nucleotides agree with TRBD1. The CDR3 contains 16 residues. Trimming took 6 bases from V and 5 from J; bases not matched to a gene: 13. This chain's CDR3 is CASRYVQGARVDTQYF. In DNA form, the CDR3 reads TGTGCCAGCAGATACGTGCAGGGGGCTCGGGTAGATACGCAGTATTTT.

This CDR3 reads CSARRRVQGDQPQHF. The CDR3 region has the DNA TGCAGTGCTAGACGGCGGGTTCAGGGTGATCAGCCCCAGCATTTT. This chain uses TRBV20-1 with TRBJ1-5; D might be TRBD1 (5 bases). From germline, CDR1 is DFQATT and CDR2 SNEGSKA (reference sequence). This CDR3 spans 15 amino acids. V was clipped by 2 bases and J by 5 bases, with 16 bases between them.

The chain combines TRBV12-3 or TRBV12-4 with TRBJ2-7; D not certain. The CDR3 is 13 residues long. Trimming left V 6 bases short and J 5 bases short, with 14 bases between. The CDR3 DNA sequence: TGTGCCAGCAGCCCCACCCTGGTCCACGAGCAGTACTTC. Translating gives CASSPTLVHEQYF.

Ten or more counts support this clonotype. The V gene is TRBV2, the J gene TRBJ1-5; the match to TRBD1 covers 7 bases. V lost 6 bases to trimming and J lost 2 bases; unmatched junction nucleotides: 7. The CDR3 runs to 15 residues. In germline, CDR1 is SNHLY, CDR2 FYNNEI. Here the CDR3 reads CASRPTGPGNQPQHF. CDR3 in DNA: TGTGCCAGCAGACCGACAGGGCCGGGCAATCAGCCCCAGCATTTT.

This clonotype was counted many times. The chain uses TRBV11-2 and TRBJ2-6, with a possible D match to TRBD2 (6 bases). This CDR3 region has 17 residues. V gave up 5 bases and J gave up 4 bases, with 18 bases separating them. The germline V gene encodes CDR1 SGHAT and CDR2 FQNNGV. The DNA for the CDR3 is TGTGCCAGCAGCGATCGTAGGAGGGGCAAAGGGGCCAACGTCCTGACTTTC. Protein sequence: CASSDRRRGKGANVLTF.

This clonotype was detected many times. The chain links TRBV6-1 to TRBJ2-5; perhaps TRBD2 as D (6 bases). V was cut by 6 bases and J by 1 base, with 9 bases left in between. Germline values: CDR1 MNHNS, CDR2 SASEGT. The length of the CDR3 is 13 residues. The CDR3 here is CASRMGLQETQYF. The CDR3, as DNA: TGTGCCAGCAGGATGGGACTCCAAGAGACCCAGTACTTC.

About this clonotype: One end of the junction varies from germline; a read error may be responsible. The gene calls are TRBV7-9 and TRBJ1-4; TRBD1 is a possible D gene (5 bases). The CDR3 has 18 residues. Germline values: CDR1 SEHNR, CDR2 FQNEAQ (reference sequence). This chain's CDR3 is CVSAPSLGAYLTNEKLFF. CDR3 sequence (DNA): TGTGTCAGCGCTCCGAGTCTAGGGGCATATTTAACTAATGAAAAACTGTTTTTT.

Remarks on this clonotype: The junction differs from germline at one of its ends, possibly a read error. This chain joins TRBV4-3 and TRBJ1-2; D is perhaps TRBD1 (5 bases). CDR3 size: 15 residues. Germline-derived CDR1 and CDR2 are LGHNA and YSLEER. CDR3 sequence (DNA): TGCGCCAGCAGCCAAGATACCAGGGAATACTATGACTACACCTTC. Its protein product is CASSQDTREYYDYTF.

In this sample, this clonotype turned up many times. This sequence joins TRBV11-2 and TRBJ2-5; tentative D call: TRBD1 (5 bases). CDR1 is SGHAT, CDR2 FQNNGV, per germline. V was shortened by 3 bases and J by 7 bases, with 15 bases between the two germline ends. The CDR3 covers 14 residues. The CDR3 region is CASSFQGSLGTQYF. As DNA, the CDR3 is TGTGCCAGCAGCTTCCAGGGTTCCCTGGGGACCCAGTACTTC.

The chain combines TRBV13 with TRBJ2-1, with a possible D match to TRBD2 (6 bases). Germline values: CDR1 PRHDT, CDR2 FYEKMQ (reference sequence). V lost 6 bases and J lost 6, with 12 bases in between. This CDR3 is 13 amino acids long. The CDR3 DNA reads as TGTGCCAGCAGACAGACTAGTCGCAATGAGCAGTTCTTC. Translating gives CASRQTSRNEQFF.

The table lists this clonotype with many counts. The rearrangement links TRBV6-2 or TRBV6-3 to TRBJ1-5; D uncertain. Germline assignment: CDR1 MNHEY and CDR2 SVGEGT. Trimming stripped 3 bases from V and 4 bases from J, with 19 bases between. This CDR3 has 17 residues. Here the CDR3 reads CASSYREPARVNQPQHF. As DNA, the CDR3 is TGTGCCAGCAGTTATAGGGAGCCCGCGCGGGTGAATCAGCCCCAGCATTTT.

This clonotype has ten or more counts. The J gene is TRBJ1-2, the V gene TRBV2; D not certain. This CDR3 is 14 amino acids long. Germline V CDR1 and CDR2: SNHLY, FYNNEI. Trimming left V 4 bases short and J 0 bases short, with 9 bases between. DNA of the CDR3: TGTGCCAGCAGTGGGACGGCGGCTAACTATGGCTACACCTTC. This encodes CASSGTAANYGYTF.

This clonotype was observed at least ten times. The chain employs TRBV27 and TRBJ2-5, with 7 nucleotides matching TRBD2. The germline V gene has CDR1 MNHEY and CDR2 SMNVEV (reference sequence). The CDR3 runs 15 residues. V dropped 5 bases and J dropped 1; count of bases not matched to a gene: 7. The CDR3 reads CASSPYSGFQETQYF. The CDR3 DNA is TGTGCCAGCAGTCCATATAGCGGGTTCCAAGAGACCCAGTACTTC.

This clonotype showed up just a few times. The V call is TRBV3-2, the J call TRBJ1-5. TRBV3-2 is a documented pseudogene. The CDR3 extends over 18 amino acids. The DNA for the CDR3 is TGTGCCAGCAGCCTATCGGGGGCGGATTCGGTCAGCAATCAGCCCCAGCATTTT. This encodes CASSLSGADSVSNQPQHF.

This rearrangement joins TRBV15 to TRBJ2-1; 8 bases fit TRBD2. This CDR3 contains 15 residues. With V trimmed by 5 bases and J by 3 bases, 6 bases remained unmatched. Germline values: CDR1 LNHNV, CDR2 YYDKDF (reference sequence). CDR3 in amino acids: CATSGIAGNYNEQFF. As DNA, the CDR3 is TGTGCCACCAGCGGGATAGCGGGAAACTACAATGAGCAGTTCTTC.

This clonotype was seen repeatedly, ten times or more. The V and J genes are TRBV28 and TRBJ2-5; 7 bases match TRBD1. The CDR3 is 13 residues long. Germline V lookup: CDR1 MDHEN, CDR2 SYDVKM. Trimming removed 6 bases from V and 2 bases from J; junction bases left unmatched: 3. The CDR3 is CASRPTGQETQYF. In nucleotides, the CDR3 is TGTGCCAGCAGGCCGACAGGGCAAGAGACCCAGTACTTC.

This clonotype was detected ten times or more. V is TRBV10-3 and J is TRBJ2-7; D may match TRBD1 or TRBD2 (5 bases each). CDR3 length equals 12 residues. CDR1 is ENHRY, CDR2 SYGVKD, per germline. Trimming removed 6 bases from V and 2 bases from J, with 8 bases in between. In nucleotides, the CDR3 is TGTGCCATCAGCGGGGACGCCTACGAGCAGTACTTC. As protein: CAISGDAYEQYF.

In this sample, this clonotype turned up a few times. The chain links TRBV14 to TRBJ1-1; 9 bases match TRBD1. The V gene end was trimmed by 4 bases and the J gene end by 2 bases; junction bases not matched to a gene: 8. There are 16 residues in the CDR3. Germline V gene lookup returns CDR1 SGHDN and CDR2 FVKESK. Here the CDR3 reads CASSLHGTGINTEAFF. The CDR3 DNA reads TGTGCCAGCAGCCTCCACGGGACAGGGATTAACACTGAAGCTTTCTTT.

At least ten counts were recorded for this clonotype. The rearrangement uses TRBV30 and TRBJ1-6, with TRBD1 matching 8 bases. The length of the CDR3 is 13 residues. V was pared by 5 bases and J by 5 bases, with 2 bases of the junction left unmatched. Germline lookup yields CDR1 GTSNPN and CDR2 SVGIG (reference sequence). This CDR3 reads CAWQGADNSPLHF. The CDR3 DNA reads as TGTGCCTGGCAGGGGGCGGATAATTCACCCCTCCACTTT.

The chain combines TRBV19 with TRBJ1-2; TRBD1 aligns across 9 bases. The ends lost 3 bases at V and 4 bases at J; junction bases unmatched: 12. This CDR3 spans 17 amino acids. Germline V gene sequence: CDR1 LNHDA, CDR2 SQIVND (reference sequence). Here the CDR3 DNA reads TGTGCCAGTAGTATGGGCTTCTTGGACAGGGGAACCTATGGCTACACCTTC. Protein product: CASSMGFLDRGTYGYTF.

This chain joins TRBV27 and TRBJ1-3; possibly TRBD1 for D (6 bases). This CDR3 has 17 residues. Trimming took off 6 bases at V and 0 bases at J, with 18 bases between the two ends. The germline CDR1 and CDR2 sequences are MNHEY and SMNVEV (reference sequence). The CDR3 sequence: CASRKTGQFYSGNTIYF. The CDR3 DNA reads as TGTGCCAGCAGAAAAACCGGACAGTTCTACTCTGGAAACACCATATATTTT.

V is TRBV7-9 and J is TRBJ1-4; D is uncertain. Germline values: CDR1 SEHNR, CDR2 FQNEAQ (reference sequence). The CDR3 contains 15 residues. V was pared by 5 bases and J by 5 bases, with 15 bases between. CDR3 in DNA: TGTGCCAGCAGCGCGTGGAGACTGAGAAATGAAAAACTGTTTTTT. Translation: CASSAWRLRNEKLFF.

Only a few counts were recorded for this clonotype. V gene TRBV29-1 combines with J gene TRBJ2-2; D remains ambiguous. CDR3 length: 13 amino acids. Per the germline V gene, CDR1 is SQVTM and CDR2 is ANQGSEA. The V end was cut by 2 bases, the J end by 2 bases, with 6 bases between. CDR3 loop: CSVEHVNTGELFF. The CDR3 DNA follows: TGCAGCGTTGAACACGTCAACACCGGGGAGCTGTTTTTT.

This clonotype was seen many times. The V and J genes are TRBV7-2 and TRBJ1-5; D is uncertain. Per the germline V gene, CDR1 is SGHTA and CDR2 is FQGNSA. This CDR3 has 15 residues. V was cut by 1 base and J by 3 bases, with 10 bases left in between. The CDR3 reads CASSLDGPINQPQHF. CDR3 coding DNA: TGTGCCAGCAGCTTAGATGGCCCTATCAATCAGCCCCAGCATTTT.

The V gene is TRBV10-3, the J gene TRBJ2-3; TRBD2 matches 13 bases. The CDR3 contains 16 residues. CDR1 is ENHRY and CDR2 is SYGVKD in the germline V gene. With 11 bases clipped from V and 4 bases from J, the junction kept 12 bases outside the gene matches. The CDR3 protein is CAASLAGGPGADTQYF. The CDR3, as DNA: TGTGCCGCCTCACTAGCGGGAGGGCCGGGGGCAGATACGCAGTATTTT.

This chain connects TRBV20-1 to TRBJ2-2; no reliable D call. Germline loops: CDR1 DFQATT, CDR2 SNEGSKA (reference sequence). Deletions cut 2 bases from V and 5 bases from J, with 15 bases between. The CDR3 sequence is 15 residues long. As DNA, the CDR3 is TGCAGTGCTAGAAATCCCGGGTCTCCGACCGGGGAGCTGTTTTTT. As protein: CSARNPGSPTGELFF.

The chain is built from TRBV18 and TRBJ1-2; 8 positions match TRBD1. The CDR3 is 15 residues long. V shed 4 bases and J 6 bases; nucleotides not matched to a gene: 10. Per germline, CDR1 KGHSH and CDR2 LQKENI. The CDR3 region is CASSRGQDLRDGYTF. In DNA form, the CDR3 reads TGTGCCAGCTCACGGGGACAGGACCTTCGTGATGGCTACACCTTC.

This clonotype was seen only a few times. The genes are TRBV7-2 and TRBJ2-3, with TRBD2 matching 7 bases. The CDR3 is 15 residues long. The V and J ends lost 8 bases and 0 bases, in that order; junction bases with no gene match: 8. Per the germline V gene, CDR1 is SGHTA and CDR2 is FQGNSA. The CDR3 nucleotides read TGTGCCAGCTCCCCGGGGGGTATGAGCACAGATACGCAGTATTTT. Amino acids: CASSPGGMSTDTQYF.